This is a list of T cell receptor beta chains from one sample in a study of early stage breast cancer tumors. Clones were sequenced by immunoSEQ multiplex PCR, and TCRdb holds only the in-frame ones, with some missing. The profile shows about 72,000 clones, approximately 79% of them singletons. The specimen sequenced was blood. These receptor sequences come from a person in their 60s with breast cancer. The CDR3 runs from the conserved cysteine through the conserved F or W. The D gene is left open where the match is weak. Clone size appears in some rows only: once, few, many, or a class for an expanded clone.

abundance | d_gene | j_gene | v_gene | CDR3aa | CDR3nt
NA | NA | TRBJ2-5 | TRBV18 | CASSPPSGQETQYF | TGTGCCAGCTCACCACCATCTGGACAAGAGACCCAGTACTTC
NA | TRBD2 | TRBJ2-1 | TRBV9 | CASSVDSAGVEQFF | TGTGCCAGCAGCGTAGACTCCGCGGGGGTTGAGCAGTTCTTC
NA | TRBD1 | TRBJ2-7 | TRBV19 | CASSLRTGSYEQYF | TGTGCCAGTAGTCTCCGGACAGGTTCTTACGAGCAGTACTTC
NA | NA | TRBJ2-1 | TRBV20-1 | CSALLGDEQFF | TGCAGTGCTTTGCTCGGGGATGAGCAGTTCTTC
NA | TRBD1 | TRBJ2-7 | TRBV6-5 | CASRRGTGGTYEQYF | TGTGCCAGCCGGCGGGGCACAGGGGGAACCTACGAGCAGTACTTC
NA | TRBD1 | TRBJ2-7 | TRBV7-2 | CASSSGQQLPRQYF | TGTGCCAGCAGCTCGGGACAGCAACTTCCTCGGCAGTACTTC
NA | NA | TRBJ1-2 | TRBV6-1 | CATTQEGVYYGYTF | TGTGCCACCACACAAGAGGGCGTATACTATGGCTACACCTTC
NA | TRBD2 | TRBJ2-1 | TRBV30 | CAWSPLGGSRDEQFF | TGTGCCTGGAGCCCCCTGGGGGGGTCCCGGGATGAGCAGTTCTTC
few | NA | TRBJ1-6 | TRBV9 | CASSVGGTRGNSPLHF | TGTGCCAGCAGCGTAGGCGGGACGAGGGGAAATTCACCCCTCCACTTT
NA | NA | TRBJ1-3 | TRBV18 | CASSPIMDGNTIYF | TGTGCCAGCTCACCAATCATGGATGGAAACACCATATATTTT
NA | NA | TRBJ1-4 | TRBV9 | CASSVGFRRTDEKLFF | TGTGCCAGCAGCGTAGGTTTTAGGAGGACGGATGAAAAACTGTTTTTT
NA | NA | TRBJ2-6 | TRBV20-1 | CSAQGANVLTF | TGCAGTGCACAGGGGGCCAACGTCCTGACTTTC
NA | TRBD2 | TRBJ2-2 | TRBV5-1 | CASSTLPTSGGYGGELFF | TGCGCCAGCAGCACTCTCCCGACTAGCGGGGGGTACGGCGGGGAGCTGTTTTTT
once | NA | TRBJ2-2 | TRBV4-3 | CASSQDPLSELFF | TGCGCCAGCAGCCAAGATCCGTTGTCGGAGCTGTTTTTT
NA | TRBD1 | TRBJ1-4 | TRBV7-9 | CASSKPAGGNEKLFF | TGTGCCAGCAGCAAACCGGCAGGGGGTAATGAAAAACTGTTTTTT
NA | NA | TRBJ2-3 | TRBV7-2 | CASSPTWGRTDTQYF | TGTGCCAGCAGCCCCACATGGGGTCGGACAGATACGCAGTATTTT
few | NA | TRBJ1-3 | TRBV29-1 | CSVQVRGNTIYF | TGCAGCGTCCAAGTGAGGGGGAACACCATATATTTT
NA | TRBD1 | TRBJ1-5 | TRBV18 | CASSPPGSGGANQPQHF | TGTGCCAGCTCACCACCGGGCTCAGGGGGGGCTAATCAGCCCCAGCATTTT